Sequencing of this TCR beta chain was carried out in a study of CD4 T cells in relation to SARS-CoV-2 and coronaviruses. Study details: PBMCs were cultured with antigen for about eleven days before TCR beta sequencing. The negative reference was HIV-1 Nef peptide pool or peptide-free culture.

V shed 1 base and J shed 4 bases, with 5 bases lying between them. The CDR3 loop spans 12 amino acids. The germline V gene has CDR1 LNHDA and CDR2 SQIVND (reference sequence). Before the COVID-19 pandemic, during about 2011-2019, CD4+ T cells were taken from unexposed donors. The cells were cultured for under 13 days before CD4+ T cells were isolated. Unexposed-donor CD4+ T cells were probed with SARS-CoV-2 S/N and four cold-coronavirus spikes, cells permitting. Each well had about 2.1 million PBMCs in approximately 5.1% human AB serum with IL-2. This clone showed up just a few times. What it binds is not known. Libraries were prepared by immunoSEQ multiplex PCR; TCRdb keeps only in-frame clonotypes and omits some of them. Among tens of thousands of clones listed, 78% were seen once.

The sample comprised CD4+ T cells from PBMCs, cultured in vitro. This sequence originates from a human donor in good health. The chain employs TRBV19 and TRBJ2-7; TRBD2 is a possible D gene (5 bases). CDR3 bases: TGTGCCAGTAGTATAGCGGGGTACGAGCAGTACTTC. This codes for CASSIAGYEQYF.